The 27 T cell receptor beta chains presented below share a single source sample, sequenced in a study of beta chain features in type 1 diabetes. Expressed TCRB transcripts were sequenced after all isolated RNA was converted to cDNA. The assay was immunoSEQ multiplex PCR, and TCRdb's table has in-frame clones only and misses some. The sample carries about 290,000 clones, around 7.3% recorded once. Source material: central memory CD4+ T cells from blood. Receptors were obtained from a woman in her late teens or twenties in good health.

J is TRBJ2-1 and V is TRBV5-4; D is uncertain. V lost 5 bases and J 6 bases, leaving 6 bases between the germline ends. The germline CDR1 and CDR2 sequences are SGHNT and YYREEE (reference sequence). There are 11 residues in the CDR3. In DNA form, the CDR3 reads TGTGCCAGCAGTCAGGTCAATGAGCAGTTCTTC. It encodes CASSQVNEQFF.

At least ten counts were recorded for this clone. This chain connects TRBV7-8 to TRBJ2-3; D is undetermined. Per the germline V gene, CDR1 is SGHVS and CDR2 is FQNEAQ. V was trimmed by 5 bases and J by 5 bases, leaving 17 bases between them. The length of the CDR3 is 15 residues. CDR3 nucleotide sequence: TGTGCCAGCAGCCCATCTGTCCAGGTGGTAGATACGCAGTATTTT. It is translated as CASSPSVQVVDTQYF.

This clone appeared many times. This chain links TRBV23-1 with TRBJ2-7, with 7 positions matching TRBD1. TRBV23-1 is treated as an ORF (open reading frame) with a function not yet certain. This CDR3 has 14 amino acids. V shed 7 bases, J shed 6 bases, and the junction held 12 bases outside the gene matches. The CDR3 coding sequence is TGCGCCAGCATTACAGGGGTACTCATTCGCGAGCAGTACGTC. Its protein is CASITGVLIREQYV.

This clone occurred a few times. Other DNA sequences in the same sample also yield this CDR3. The chain has TRBV7-9 and TRBJ1-3; D is unclear. V lost 4 bases and J lost 0, with 10 bases in between. The CDR3 runs 15 residues. CDR1 is SEHNR, CDR2 FQNEAQ, per germline (reference sequence). The CDR3 DNA sequence: TGTGCCAGCAGCTCACAAGGCCTCTCTGGAAACACCATATATTTT. It yields the protein CASSSQGLSGNTIYF.

V gene TRBV5-1 combines with J gene TRBJ2-7; a weak D match, TRBD1 (5 bases). The V gene's germline CDR1 is SGHRS and CDR2 YFSETQ. The CDR3 totals 13 residues. The CDR3 is CASSLYAGSEQYV. The DNA of the CDR3 is TGTGCCAGCAGCTTGTATGCAGGGTCGGAGCAGTACGTC.

V gene TRBV6-6 combines with J gene TRBJ2-7; D is ambiguous. CDR1 and CDR2 from the germline V gene are MNHNY and SVGAGI (reference sequence). Trimming took 6 bases from V and 4 from J, leaving 10 bases between them. This CDR3 contains 12 residues. The CDR3 loop reads CASSPTVYEQYF. CDR3 DNA sequence: TGTGCCAGCAGCCCCACGGTGTACGAGCAGTACTTC.

The chain joins TRBV7-3 to TRBJ2-7; no clear D gene. Trimming took 4 bases from V and 0 from J, leaving 10 bases between them. Looked up from germline, CDR1 is SGHTA and CDR2 is FQGTGA. CDR3 length: 14 residues. CDR3 sequence: CASSCGRISYEQYV. The CDR3 bases are TGTGCCAGCAGCTGCGGACGGATCTCCTACGAGCAGTACGTC.

In this sample, this clone turned up many times. The chain combines TRBV10-3 with TRBJ1-1; TRBD1 matches 7 bases. CDR1 ENHRY and CDR2 SYGVKD come from the germline V gene. Trimming removed 6 bases from V and 0 bases from J; junction bases left unmatched: 1. There are 13 residues in the CDR3. This chain's CDR3 is CAIRGQLNTEAFF. As DNA, the CDR3 is TGTGCCATCAGGGGACAGTTGAACACTGAAGCTTTCTTT.

This clone was recorded many times. The chain carries TRBV6-6 and TRBJ2-3; D gene uncertain. The germline CDR1 and CDR2 sequences are MNHNY and SVGAGI (reference sequence). The CDR3 consists of 12 residues. V shed 6 bases and J shed 4 bases, with 8 bases lying between them. Here the CDR3 reads CASSSSADTQYF. CDR3 nucleotide sequence: TGTGCCAGCAGCTCGAGCGCAGATACGCAGTATTTT.

This clone was counted a few times. This chain uses TRBV7-2 with TRBJ2-7, with TRBD2 matching 7 bases. CDR1 and CDR2 from the germline V gene are SGHTA and FQGNSA. Trimming cost V 0 bases and J 2 bases; bases outside gene matches: 7. The CDR3 is 16 residues long. CDR3 sequence reads: CASSLAPGGPPYEQYF. In DNA, the CDR3 is TGTGCCAGCAGCTTAGCCCCGGGAGGCCCTCCCTACGAGCAGTACTTC.

The chain uses TRBV5-1 and TRBJ2-3, with TRBD2 identical over 7 bases. Trimming removed 3 bases from V and 2 bases from J; junction bases left unmatched: 6. Germline CDR1 is SGHRS and CDR2 is YFSETQ. There are 15 residues in the CDR3. The CDR3 DNA reads as TGCGCCAGCAGCTCTAGCGGAGCGAACACAGATACGCAGTATTTT. Amino acids: CASSSSGANTDTQYF.

This clone was counted between two and nine times. The chain employs TRBV27 and TRBJ1-3, with 8 positions matching TRBD1. V was clipped by 5 bases and J by 4 bases; unmatched bases: 7. Germline V lookup: CDR1 MNHEY, CDR2 SMNVEV (reference sequence). The CDR3 consists of 15 residues. The DNA of the CDR3 is TGTGCCAGCAGTCCACGGACAGGGCCCGGAAACACCATATATTTT. It translates to CASSPRTGPGNTIYF.

This clone was detected a few times. This chain uses TRBV4-1 with TRBJ1-4, with D unclear. Deletions cut 6 bases from V and 2 bases from J, with 16 bases between. CDR1 and CDR2 from the germline V gene are MGHRA and YSYEKL. The CDR3 contains 16 residues. CDR3 sequence (DNA): TGCGCCAGCAGTCATGCGCGAGGTGGGACTAATGAAAAACTGTTTTTT. Encoded protein: CASSHARGGTNEKLFF.

This clone was observed a few times. The chain carries TRBV25-1 and TRBJ2-1, with 8 bases that match TRBD1. Germline CDR1 reads MGHDK; CDR2 reads SYGVNS. V shed 2 bases, J shed 6 bases, and the junction held 6 bases outside the gene matches. The CDR3 has 15 residues. CDR3 loop: CASSERMTGVNEQFF. As DNA, the CDR3 is TGTGCCAGCAGTGAAAGGATGACAGGGGTCAATGAGCAGTTCTTC. Combining the CDR3 with reference TRBV25-1 and TRBJ2-1 gives the whole variable domain EADIYQTPRYLVIGTGKKITLECSQTMGHDKMYWYQQDPGMELHLIHYSYGVNSTEKGDLSSESTVSRIRTEHFPLTLESARPSHTSQYLCASSERMTGVNEQFFGPGTRLTVL.

V and J are TRBV27 and TRBJ2-7; possibly TRBD2 for D (6 bases). Germline CDR1 and CDR2: MNHEY and SMNVEV (reference sequence). Deletions cut 3 bases from V and 4 bases from J, with 13 bases between. This CDR3 contains 14 residues. The CDR3 sequence is CASSLGGIVYEQYF. CDR3 sequence (DNA): TGTGCCAGCAGTTTGGGCGGGATAGTTTACGAGCAGTACTTC.

The gene calls are TRBV7-6 and TRBJ2-3, with D hard to call. CDR1 is SGHVS and CDR2 is FNYEAQ in the germline V gene. V was pared by 2 bases and J by 6 bases, with 9 bases between. The CDR3 spans 13 residues. The CDR3 bases are TGTGCCAGCAGCTTAAAAGGGTCCGATACGCAGTATTTT. It specifies CASSLKGSDTQYF. The variable domain in full, with the rest retrieved from reference TRBV7-6 and TRBJ2-3, is GAGVSQSPRYKVTKRGQDVALRCDPISGHVSLYWYRQALGQGPEFLTYFNYEAQQDKSGLPNDRFSAERPEGSISTLTIQRTEQRDSAMYRCASSLKGSDTQYFGPGTRLTVL.

The chain combines TRBV19 with TRBJ1-2, with TRBD1 matching 8 bases. Germline CDR1 and CDR2: LNHDA and SQIVND (reference sequence). This CDR3 is 13 amino acids long. The junction had 7 bases not matched to a gene; V was cut back by 6 bases and J by 7 bases. CDR3 sequence (DNA): TGTGCCAGTAGGCCCCAGGGGGCATCTGGCTACACCTTC. Protein product: CASRPQGASGYTF.

There are a few counts of this clone. The chain couples TRBV2 to TRBJ1-3; D gene ambiguous. The V end lost 8 bases, the J end lost 0 bases, and 14 bases lay between the germline ends. This CDR3 is 15 amino acids long. CDR1 is SNHLY and CDR2 is FYNNEI in the germline V gene. As DNA, the CDR3 is TGTGCCAGCCGGGCACTCTTAGGCTCTGGAAACACCATATATTTT. This gives the protein CASRALLGSGNTIYF.

This clone has a handful of counts. The V call is TRBV5-1, the J call TRBJ2-7, with a weak D call TRBD2 (5 bases). The length of the CDR3 is 12 residues. CDR1 SGHRS and CDR2 YFSETQ come from the germline V gene. The ends were cut back, 2 bases at V and 5 bases at J, with 8 bases in the middle. The CDR3 DNA follows: TGCGCCAGCAGCTTCTCCGGGGACGAGCAGTACGTC. Amino acid sequence: CASSFSGDEQYV.

The chain carries TRBV19 and TRBJ2-3; D possibly uses TRBD1 or TRBD2 (5 bases each). The CDR3 consists of 16 residues. CDR1 LNHDA and CDR2 SQIVND come from the germline V gene (reference sequence). With 6 bases removed from V and 3 bases from J, the gap between germline ends came to 19 bases. The CDR3 sequence: CASRSLRGQGTDTQYF. CDR3 sequence (DNA): TGTGCCAGTAGGAGCTTGAGGGGTCAGGGAACAGATACGCAGTATTTT. The full variable domain, completed using reference TRBV19 and TRBJ2-3, is DGGITQSPKYLFRKEGQNVTLSCEQNLNHDAMYWYRQDPGQGLRLIYYSQIVNDFQKGDIAEGYSVSREKKESFPLTVTSAQKNPTAFYLCASRSLRGQGTDTQYFGPGTRLTVL.

A few counts support this clone. This chain links TRBV9 with TRBJ1-2, with TRBD1 matching 10 bases. The CDR3 runs 16 residues. With 2 bases clipped from V and 1 base from J, the junction kept 5 bases outside the gene matches. Germline lookup yields CDR1 SGDLS and CDR2 YYNGEE. The CDR3 region has the DNA TGTGCCAGCAGCGTGGGCGGGGACAGGGGTAACTATGGCTACACCTTC. This sequence encodes CASSVGGDRGNYGYTF.

Only a few counts were recorded for this clone. This chain uses TRBV6-5 with TRBJ2-7; 10 nucleotides align to TRBD1. CDR1 is MNHEY and CDR2 is SVGAGI in the germline V gene. The V and J ends lost 8 bases and 6 bases, in that order; junction bases with no gene match: 10. This CDR3 comprises 14 residues. The CDR3: CASAWDRGRSEQYF. CDR3 sequence (DNA): TGTGCCAGCGCGTGGGACAGGGGAAGGAGCGAGCAGTACTTC.

This clone was picked up many times. V is TRBV7-2 and J is TRBJ2-7, with TRBD2 matching 7 bases. CDR1 SGHTA and CDR2 FQGNSA come from the germline V gene. V lost 0 bases to trimming and J lost 5 bases; unmatched junction nucleotides: 7. CDR3 length: 15 residues. CDR3 loop: CASSLAAGVTHEQYF. The DNA of the CDR3 is TGTGCCAGCAGCTTAGCGGCGGGAGTTACCCACGAGCAGTACTTC.

The rearrangement joins TRBV7-9 to TRBJ2-5; tentatively, D is TRBD2 (5 bases). Trimming took 5 bases from V and 5 from J, leaving 18 bases between them. The CDR3 totals 15 residues. Germline loops: CDR1 SEHNR, CDR2 FQNEAQ (reference sequence). The CDR3 loop reads CASSLNTGSWETQYF. CDR3 nucleotide sequence: TGTGCCAGCAGCCTTAACACGGGGTCCTGGGAGACCCAGTACTTC.

The rearrangement uses TRBV27 and TRBJ1-5; TRBD1 matches 9 bases. V was clipped by 4 bases and J by 3 bases; unmatched bases: 7. This CDR3 is 16 amino acids long. Germline loops: CDR1 MNHEY, CDR2 SMNVEV (reference sequence). CDR3 protein: CASSCRDRVYNQPQHF. The CDR3 nucleotides read TGTGCCAGCAGTTGCAGGGACAGGGTTTACAATCAGCCCCAGCATTTT.

The sample holds a few counts of this clone. This chain joins TRBV7-3 and TRBJ2-1, with 8 bases aligning to TRBD2. The CDR3 consists of 15 residues. Trimming at V came to 3 bases and at J to 0 bases, leaving 1 base not matched to a gene. Germline V gene sequence: CDR1 SGHTA, CDR2 FQGTGA. This CDR3 is CASSFTSGSYNEQFF. The DNA for the CDR3 is TGTGCCAGCAGCTTCACTAGCGGCTCCTACAATGAGCAGTTCTTC.

The V and J genes are TRBV18 and TRBJ1-1; D unclear. Trimming removed 6 bases at V and 1 base at J, with 9 bases between. The V gene's germline CDR1 is KGHSH and CDR2 LQKENI. This CDR3 has 13 amino acids. The CDR3 protein is CASSSNENTEAFF. CDR3 coding DNA: TGTGCCAGCTCTTCCAACGAGAACACTGAAGCTTTCTTT.